The 26 T cell receptor beta chains listed next were all sequenced from one sample in a study of Ad26.COV2.S vaccination and SARS-CoV-2 variants. Treatment specified: 15 to 20 received Ad26.COV2.S at low or high dose, single or two shots; about 5 received placebo; per-sample allocation not given. Samples were taken on day 63 after the first vaccine or placebo injection. TCRdb's copy holds only in-frame clones and misses some; the assay was immunoSEQ multiplex PCR. The table includes hundreds of thousands of clones, approximately 86% detected once. Here the sequenced sample was peripheral blood, taken in a trial of Ad26.COV2.S vaccine versus placebo. These receptors were taken from a person aged 18-65 years who received the Ad26.COV2.S COVID-19 vaccine or a placebo.

The rearrangement joins TRBV28 to TRBJ2-3; D might be TRBD2 (7 bases). Germline V CDR1 and CDR2: MDHEN, SYDVKM. With 1 base removed from V and 3 bases from J, the gap between germline ends came to 14 bases. The CDR3 is 16 residues long. The CDR3 spells CASSLYGGRGTDTQYF. DNA of the CDR3: TGTGCCAGCAGTTTATACGGGGGGCGGGGAACAGATACGCAGTATTTT.

The gene calls are TRBV3-1 (or the pseudogene TRBV3-2) and TRBJ2-5; 10 nucleotides line up with TRBD2. The CDR3 contains 18 residues. From germline, CDR1 is LGHDT and CDR2 YNNKEL (reference sequence). V lost 1 base and J lost 5; bases outside the gene matches: 13. CDR3 nucleotides: TGTGCCAGCAGCCAAGTTATGAGCGGGGGGGCCGTCGAGGAGACCCAGTACTTC. Protein sequence: CASSQVMSGGAVEETQYF.

This chain links TRBV28 with TRBJ2-5; 9 bases are shared with TRBD2. Germline V gene sequence: CDR1 MDHEN, CDR2 SYDVKM. The CDR3 loop spans 17 amino acids. The J segment lost 14 bases and the V segment lost 2 bases, leaving 21 bases of the junction unmatched. CDR3 bases: TGTGCCAGCAGTTTAGGCCCTTGGGGGGCGGGAGGGCCGATTCCTTACTTC. Protein sequence: CASSLGPWGAGGPIPYF.

This rearrangement joins TRBV5-1 to TRBJ1-2, with TRBD1 matching 7 bases. Trimming at V came to 4 bases and at J to 0 bases, leaving 3 bases not matched to a gene. Germline CDR1 SGHRS, CDR2 YFSETQ. The CDR3 runs 14 residues. DNA for the CDR3: TGCGCCAGCAGCGTACAGGGGCCTAACTATGGCTACACCTTC. This sequence encodes CASSVQGPNYGYTF. The entire variable domain, with the rest obtained from reference TRBV5-1 and TRBJ1-2, is as follows: KAGVTQTPRYLIKTRGQQVTLSCSPISGHRSVSWYQQTPGQGLQFLFEYFSETQRNKGNFPGRFSGRQFSNSRSEMNVSTLELGDSALYLCASSVQGPNYGYTFGSGTRLTVV.

This clone has a handful of counts. This chain uses TRBV12-2 with TRBJ2-5; the table's TRBD2 call for D was not verified on the DNA. TRBV12-2 is tagged as a pseudogene. The CDR3 length is 13 residues. The DNA of the CDR3 is TGTGCAAGTCGCTCTCGGAGGAGAGAGACCCAGTACTTC. It is translated as CASRSRRRETQYF.

The rearrangement uses TRBV28 and TRBJ1-4; 8 bases are a match to TRBD1. Trimming removed 3 bases from V and 3 bases from J; junction bases left unmatched: 0. There are 14 residues in the CDR3. Germline CDR1 reads MDHEN; CDR2 reads SYDVKM. The DNA of the CDR3 is TGTGCCAGCAGTTTGGGACAGGCTAATGAAAAACTGTTTTTT. Its protein is CASSLGQANEKLFF.

The CDR3 loop reads CASGFPGSYGYTF. CDR3 nucleotide sequence: TGTGCCAGTGGATTCCCAGGTTCCTATGGCTACACCTTC. This chain links TRBV19 with TRBJ1-2; D is unresolved. Trimming removed 8 bases at V and 4 bases at J, with 14 bases between. Germline loops: CDR1 LNHDA, CDR2 SQIVND (reference sequence). This CDR3 contains 13 residues. The full variable domain, its missing parts supplied by reference TRBV19 and TRBJ1-2, is DGGITQSPKYLFRKEGQNVTLSCEQNLNHDAMYWYRQDPGQGLRLIYYSQIVNDFQKGDIAEGYSVSREKKESFPLTVTSAQKNPTAFYLCASGFPGSYGYTFGSGTRLTVV.

V gene TRBV7-2 combines with J gene TRBJ2-7; the D is unclear. V lost 1 base and J lost 7, with 11 bases in between. CDR1 and CDR2 from the germline V gene are SGHTA and FQGNSA. This CDR3 has 13 residues. The CDR3 reads CASSLVGALEQYF. In DNA form, the CDR3 reads TGTGCCAGCAGCTTAGTGGGCGCCTTGGAGCAGTACTTC. The variable domain in full, with the rest retrieved from reference TRBV7-2 and TRBJ2-7, is GAGVSQSPSNKVTEKGKDVELRCDPISGHTALYWYRQSLGQGLEFLIYFQGNSAPDKSGLPSDRFSAERTGGSVSTLTIQRTQQEDSAVYLCASSLVGALEQYFGPGTRLTVT.

The rearrangement joins TRBV24-1 to TRBJ2-1, with D possibly TRBD1 on 5 matching bases. The germline gives CDR1 KGHDR, CDR2 SFDVKD. The CDR3 extends over 16 amino acids. With 1 base removed from V and 4 bases from J, the gap between germline ends came to 13 bases. DNA for the CDR3: TGTGCCACCAGTGATTTAGGGCAGGGTTTATACAATGAGCAGTTCTTC. Translation: CATSDLGQGLYNEQFF.

This clone was observed once. The J gene is TRBJ2-4, the V gene TRBV30; weak D call: TRBD1 (5 bases). CDR1 and CDR2 from the germline V gene are GTSNPN and SVGIG (reference sequence). This CDR3 has 14 residues. V was clipped by 0 bases and J by 1 base, with 7 bases between them. The CDR3 reads CAWSVPGAKNIQYF. CDR3 coding DNA: TGTGCCTGGAGTGTACCAGGGGCCAAAAACATTCAGTACTTC.

J is TRBJ2-1 and V is TRBV19; 7 bases map to TRBD2. Germline assignment: CDR1 LNHDA and CDR2 SQIVND (reference sequence). V trimming: 3 bases; J trimming: 0 bases; junction bases outside the gene matches: 2. This CDR3 has 15 residues. CDR3 protein: CASSIAGASYNEQFF. CDR3 sequence (DNA): TGTGCCAGTAGTATCGCGGGAGCCTCCTACAATGAGCAGTTCTTC. The entire variable domain, with the rest obtained from reference TRBV19 and TRBJ2-1, is as follows: DGGITQSPKYLFRKEGQNVTLSCEQNLNHDAMYWYRQDPGQGLRLIYYSQIVNDFQKGDIAEGYSVSREKKESFPLTVTSAQKNPTAFYLCASSIAGASYNEQFFGPGTRLTVL.

The rearrangement links TRBV5-4 to TRBJ2-5; D gene ambiguous. Trimming removed 3 bases from V and 5 bases from J, with 11 bases in between. The CDR3 runs 13 residues. Germline CDR1 SGHNT, CDR2 YYREEE (reference sequence). In nucleotides, the CDR3 is TGTGCCAGCAGCTCCGTAGTTGGGGAGACCCAGTACTTC. This sequence encodes CASSSVVGETQYF. Combining the CDR3 with reference TRBV5-4 and TRBJ2-5 gives the whole variable domain ETGVTQSPTHLIKTRGQQVTLRCSSQSGHNTVSWYQQALGQGPQFIFQYYREEENGRGNFPPRFSGLQFPNYSSELNVNALELDDSALYLCASSSVVGETQYFGPGTRLLVL.

The chain joins TRBV19 to TRBJ2-7, with D perhaps assigned TRBD1 or TRBD2 (5 bases each). CDR3 size: 14 residues. V lost 5 bases and J 2 bases, leaving 13 bases between the germline ends. Germline assignment: CDR1 LNHDA and CDR2 SQIVND (reference sequence). The CDR3 loop reads CASSSLGTPYEQYF. CDR3 nucleotides: TGTGCCAGTAGTTCTCTTGGGACCCCCTACGAGCAGTACTTC. Full variable domain (outside the CDR3, taken from reference TRBV19 and TRBJ2-7): DGGITQSPKYLFRKEGQNVTLSCEQNLNHDAMYWYRQDPGQGLRLIYYSQIVNDFQKGDIAEGYSVSREKKESFPLTVTSAQKNPTAFYLCASSSLGTPYEQYFGPGTRLTVT.

This CDR3 reads CASSLWGLAGGKGTQYF. The CDR3 DNA is TGTGCCAGCAGTTTATGGGGACTAGCGGGGGGGAAGGGTACGCAGTATTTT. V is TRBV28 and J is TRBJ2-3, with 16 bases that match TRBD2. This CDR3 region has 17 residues. The V segment lost 0 bases and the J segment 8 bases; nucleotides outside the gene matches: 5. The V gene's germline CDR1 is MDHEN and CDR2 SYDVKM.

This clone has ten or more counts. The chain recombines TRBV2 with TRBJ2-1; D is possibly TRBD1 or TRBD2 (5 bases each). This CDR3 region has 13 residues. CDR1 is SNHLY and CDR2 is FYNNEI in the germline V gene. V lost 6 bases and J lost 6, with 12 bases in between. CDR3 bases: TGTGCCAGCAGCACTTGGGACCTCAATGAGCAGTTCTTC. The encoded protein is CASSTWDLNEQFF.

The J gene is TRBJ2-7, the V gene TRBV7-2; 10 bases align to TRBD2. V lost 1 base and J lost 6; bases outside the gene matches: 6. Germline CDR1 SGHTA, CDR2 FQGNSA. This CDR3 has 15 residues. DNA of the CDR3: TGTGCCAGCAGCTTAGTGCTAGCGGGAGAAGTCGAGCAGTACTTC. Amino acid sequence: CASSLVLAGEVEQYF.

This clone was counted a single time. The chain uses TRBV10-3 and TRBJ2-2, with D unresolved. V was cut by 3 bases and J by 6 bases, with 5 bases left in between. This CDR3 is built from 12 residues. CDR1 is ENHRY and CDR2 is SYGVKD in the germline V gene. This CDR3 is CAISDPPGELFF. The CDR3 DNA is TGTGCCATCAGTGACCCCCCCGGGGAGCTGTTTTTT.

V usage is TRBV18 and J usage is TRBJ2-6; no clear D gene. The CDR3 spans 15 residues. V shed 4 bases and J shed 0 bases, with 7 bases lying between them. Germline loops: CDR1 KGHSH, CDR2 LQKENI. CDR3 residues: CASSHGNSGANVLTF. In DNA form, the CDR3 reads TGTGCCAGCTCACATGGGAACTCTGGGGCCAACGTCCTGACTTTC.

V usage is TRBV12-3 or TRBV12-4 and J usage is TRBJ1-1; the D is unclear. Trimming took 8 bases from V and 5 from J, leaving 12 bases between them. This CDR3 contains 12 residues. DNA for the CDR3: TGTGCCAGCGGGAAGGCCGAGACTGAAGCTTTCTTT. Amino acid sequence: CASGKAETEAFF.

This chain uses TRBV2 with TRBJ1-5; D gene uncertain. Trimming took 4 bases from V and 1 from J, leaving 11 bases between them. Germline V CDR1 and CDR2: SNHLY, FYNNEI. This CDR3 region has 15 residues. The CDR3 protein is CASSGTSGSNQPQHF. DNA of the CDR3: TGTGCCAGCAGTGGTACTTCCGGGAGCAATCAGCCCCAGCATTTT.

This clone occurred a few times. The V gene is TRBV5-1, the J gene TRBJ2-7, with 9 positions matching TRBD2. The CDR3 totals 14 residues. Trimming at V came to 2 bases and at J to 7 bases, leaving 7 bases not matched to a gene. Germline V gene data show CDR1 as SGHRS and CDR2 as YFSETQ. The CDR3 protein is CASSFPGLAREQYF. The CDR3, as DNA: TGCGCCAGCAGCTTCCCGGGACTAGCAAGGGAGCAGTACTTC.

The genes are TRBV27 and TRBJ2-7; 9 nucleotides align to TRBD1. Germline trimming cut 11 bases from V and 2 bases from J; bases unmatched to any gene: 16. Germline V lookup: CDR1 MNHEY, CDR2 SMNVEV (reference sequence). The CDR3 runs to 16 residues. The CDR3 region is CALERPPGTGTYEQYF. The CDR3, as DNA: TGTGCCCTCGAACGGCCCCCCGGGACAGGGACCTACGAGCAGTACTTC.

The gene calls are TRBV4-3 and TRBJ2-5; 8 bases are a match to TRBD1. Per the germline V gene, CDR1 is LGHNA and CDR2 is YSLEER. V lost 5 bases to trimming and J lost 3 bases; unmatched junction nucleotides: 8. The CDR3 covers 15 residues. This CDR3 reads CASSSWGQAEETQYF. Here the CDR3 DNA reads TGCGCCAGCAGCTCTTGGGGACAGGCAGAAGAGACCCAGTACTTC.

The chain uses TRBV5-4 and TRBJ1-5; weak D call: TRBD1 (6 bases). Germline V gives CDR1 SGHNT, CDR2 YYREEE (reference sequence). The CDR3 extends over 14 amino acids. The V end was cut by 0 bases, the J end by 6 bases, with 10 bases between. The DNA of the CDR3 is TGTGCCAGCAGCTTGGAGGGGGGAAGTCAGCCCCAGCATTTT. This encodes CASSLEGGSQPQHF. The entire variable domain, with the rest obtained from reference TRBV5-4 and TRBJ1-5, is as follows: ETGVTQSPTHLIKTRGQQVTLRCSSQSGHNTVSWYQQALGQGPQFIFQYYREEENGRGNFPPRFSGLQFPNYSSELNVNALELDDSALYLCASSLEGGSQPQHFGDGTRLSIL.

CDR3 protein: CATRTPEHNEQFF. Written as DNA, the CDR3 is TGTGCCACACGGACACCTGAACACAATGAGCAGTTCTTC. The chain couples TRBV15 to TRBJ2-1; possible D gene TRBD1, 5 bases. Looked up from germline, CDR1 is LNHNV and CDR2 is YYDKDF (reference sequence). V was clipped by 9 bases and J by 5 bases, with 14 bases between them. This CDR3 spans 13 amino acids.

This clone has only a few counts. This chain links TRBV5-4 with TRBJ1-6; 7 nucleotides agree with TRBD1. This CDR3 has 15 residues. V trimming: 1 base; J trimming: 6 bases; junction bases outside the gene matches: 4. The V gene's germline CDR1 is SGHNT and CDR2 YYREEE (reference sequence). CDR3 DNA: TGTGCCAGCAGCTTGATGGGACAGATTAATTCACCCCTCCACTTT. Protein: CASSLMGQINSPLHF.